The 27 T cell receptor beta chains presented below share a single source sample, sequenced in a study of CD8 T cells in Susac syndrome. RNA in amounts of about 0.5 to 1 ug was reverse transcribed with random hexamers. From the immunoSEQ multiplex PCR reads, TCRdb called clonotypes with MiXCR, one entry per CDR3 protein. The sample holds about 180,000 distinct CDR3 sequences, about 93% seen once. The specimen was CD4+ T cells from PBMCs. These receptors all come from a human donor with multiple sclerosis.

The chain joins TRBV6-1 to TRBJ2-7; 12 nucleotides agree with TRBD2. Germline V lookup: CDR1 MNHNS, CDR2 SASEGT. This CDR3 has 14 residues. V gave up 7 bases and J gave up 5 bases; unmatched junction bases: 6. CDR3 residues: CASKVTSGSDEQYF. CDR3 DNA sequence: TGTGCCAGCAAGGTGACTAGCGGGAGCGACGAGCAGTACTTC.

This clonotype was recorded a few times. The chain employs TRBV7-9 and TRBJ2-1; 7 bases line up with TRBD2. V lost 2 bases and J lost 1; bases outside the gene matches: 5. CDR1 SEHNR and CDR2 FQNEAQ come from the germline V gene (reference sequence). The CDR3 loop spans 16 amino acids. This chain's CDR3 is CASSLLGGGSYNEQFF. The CDR3 DNA follows: TGTGCCAGCAGCTTACTTGGCGGGGGATCCTACAATGAGCAGTTCTTC.

J is TRBJ1-1 and V is TRBV5-1; D not resolved. The CDR3 contains 14 residues. V was trimmed by 0 bases and J by 1 base, leaving 7 bases between them. Germline values: CDR1 SGHRS, CDR2 YFSETQ. CDR3 in DNA: TGCGCCAGCAGCTTGGGATCGGGGAACACTGAAGCTTTCTTT. It codes for CASSLGSGNTEAFF.

The chain couples TRBV30 to TRBJ1-2; D ambiguous. From germline, CDR1 is GTSNPN and CDR2 SVGIG (reference sequence). Trimming took 6 bases from V and 7 from J, leaving 9 bases between them. The CDR3 has 10 residues. The CDR3 DNA follows: TGTGCCTGTAAGATGACTGGCTACACCTTC. As protein: CACKMTGYTF. Combining the CDR3 with reference TRBV30 and TRBJ1-2 gives the whole variable domain SQTIHQWPATLVQPVGSPLSLECTVEGTSNPNLYWYRQAAGRGLQLLFYSVGIGQISSEVPQNLSASRPQDRQFILSSKKLLLSDSGFYLCACKMTGYTFGSGTRLTVV.

J is TRBJ2-7 and V is TRBV6-4; D unclear. CDR3 length: 17 residues. Germline V gives CDR1 MRHNA, CDR2 SNTAGT. V was pared by 5 bases and J by 2 bases, with 22 bases between. The CDR3 region is CASSQPPKAQCTYEQYF. The CDR3 DNA follows: TGTGCCAGCAGTCAACCACCTAAGGCTCAATGTACCTACGAGCAGTACTTC.

CDR3: CASSENGAAYNEQFF. The CDR3 DNA reads as TGCGCCAGCAGCGAAAATGGCGCTGCCTACAATGAGCAGTTCTTC. V and J are TRBV5-1 and TRBJ2-1; D uncertain. The CDR3 length is 15 residues. Germline V gene lookup returns CDR1 SGHRS and CDR2 YFSETQ. The ends were cut back, 4 bases at V and 2 bases at J, with 13 bases in the middle.

This clonotype was recorded once. V gene TRBV12-3 or TRBV12-4 combines with J gene TRBJ2-5; a possible D gene is TRBD1 (5 bases). Trimming removed 1 base from V and 1 base from J, with 7 bases in between. The CDR3 runs 14 residues. CDR3 sequence reads: CASSLVQAQETQYF. In DNA, the CDR3 is TGTGCCAGCAGTTTAGTACAGGCCCAAGAGACCCAGTACTTC.

CDR3 in amino acids: CASRQGAGNEQFF. CDR3 in DNA: TGTGCCAGCAGACAGGGGGCTGGGAATGAGCAGTTCTTC. The chain is built from TRBV28 and TRBJ2-1; 9 nucleotides line up with TRBD1. The germline V gene encodes CDR1 MDHEN and CDR2 SYDVKM. The CDR3 has 13 residues. After removal of 6 bases from V and 7 bases from J, the junction contained 4 bases not matched to a gene. The whole variable domain, remainder taken from reference TRBV28 and TRBJ2-1, is DVKVTQSSRYLVKRTGEKVFLECVQDMDHENMFWYRQDPGLGLRLIYFSYDVKMKEKGDIPEGYSVSREKKERFSLILESASTNQTSMYLCASRQGAGNEQFFGPGTRLTVL.

This chain uses TRBV2 with TRBJ2-3, with D perhaps matching TRBD1 (6 bases). The CDR3 has 14 residues. V shed 2 bases and J shed 9 bases, with 15 bases lying between them. Germline assignment: CDR1 SNHLY and CDR2 FYNNEI. The CDR3, as DNA: TGTGCCAGCAGTGAACAGGGTCCCCAGGGGACGCAGTATTTT. Translating gives CASSEQGPQGTQYF.

V and J are TRBV20-1 and TRBJ1-5, with 8 positions matching TRBD1. The CDR3 runs 16 residues. J gave up 7 bases and V 0 bases, and 11 bases lay outside the gene matches. The V gene's germline CDR1 is DFQATT and CDR2 SNEGSKA (reference sequence). This CDR3 reads CSARDRLTGDRQPQHF. The CDR3 DNA is TGCAGTGCTAGAGATCGGTTGACAGGGGATCGGCAGCCCCAGCATTTT.

The CDR3 bases are TGTGCCAGCGCCGGTCGGGGCTCTGGGGCCAACGTCCTGACTTTC. Its translation: CASAGRGSGANVLTF. This chain links TRBV5-4 with TRBJ2-6; possibly TRBD2 for D (5 bases). V lost 7 bases and J lost 0, with 11 bases in between. The CDR3 runs to 15 residues. The germline CDR1 and CDR2 sequences are SGHNT and YYREEE (reference sequence). Full variable domain (rest looked up from reference TRBV5-4 and TRBJ2-6): ETGVTQSPTHLIKTRGQQVTLRCSSQSGHNTVSWYQQALGQGPQFIFQYYREEENGRGNFPPRFSGLQFPNYSSELNVNALELDDSALYLCASAGRGSGANVLTFGAGSRLTVL.

This clonotype was picked up one time. The J gene is TRBJ1-1, the V gene TRBV2; perhaps TRBD1 as D (5 bases). V gave up 6 bases and J gave up 1 base, with 9 bases separating them. The CDR3 contains 13 residues. Germline lookup yields CDR1 SNHLY and CDR2 FYNNEI. The CDR3 coding sequence is TGTGCCAGCAGCAAAGACAGGAACACTGAAGCTTTCTTT. Translating it yields CASSKDRNTEAFF.

This chain connects TRBV29-1 to TRBJ2-7, with TRBD1 matching over 12 bases. After removal of 7 bases from V and 6 bases from J, the junction contained 7 bases not matched to a gene. The CDR3 loop spans 13 amino acids. CDR1 is SQVTM and CDR2 is ANQGSEA in the germline V gene. The CDR3 reads CSARDRGHGEQYF. The CDR3 nucleotides are TGCAGCGCGAGGGACAGGGGGCATGGCGAGCAGTACTTC.

The rearrangement joins TRBV5-4 to TRBJ1-1; D not certain. CDR3 length: 14 amino acids. Germline CDR1 reads SGHNT; CDR2 reads YYREEE (reference sequence). V was clipped by 4 bases and J by 5 bases, with 15 bases between them. The CDR3 DNA reads as TGTGCCAGCAGCGTACACGGATCGGGAACTGAAGCTTTCTTT. Translating gives CASSVHGSGTEAFF.

This CDR3 reads CASSDVDFYNEQFF. The CDR3 coding sequence is TGTGCCAGCAGTGATGTGGACTTCTACAATGAGCAGTTCTTC. The chain joins TRBV25-1 to TRBJ2-1, with D possibly TRBD2 on 5 matching bases. CDR1 and CDR2 (germline): MGHDK, SYGVNS. V lost 3 bases and J 3 bases, leaving 9 bases between the germline ends. This CDR3 comprises 14 residues.

V usage is TRBV27 and J usage is TRBJ1-6; D not certain. The V end lost 3 bases, the J end lost 6 bases, and 12 bases lay between the germline ends. CDR3 length: 15 amino acids. The V gene's germline CDR1 is MNHEY and CDR2 SMNVEV (reference sequence). CDR3 bases: TGTGCCAGCAGTTTGAGAGGAGAATTTAATTCACCCCTCCACTTT. Translated: CASSLRGEFNSPLHF.

The V call is TRBV7-3, the J call TRBJ2-1, with 9 bases matching TRBD2. The junction had 5 bases not matched to a gene; V was cut back by 5 bases and J by 6 bases. The CDR3 extends over 14 amino acids. CDR1 is SGHTA and CDR2 is FQGTGA in the germline V gene. The CDR3 protein is CASSAPGLANEQFF. The CDR3 nucleotides are TGTGCCAGCAGCGCGCCGGGACTAGCCAATGAGCAGTTCTTC.

V and J are TRBV2 and TRBJ2-1; 10 bases fit TRBD2. Germline CDR1 SNHLY, CDR2 FYNNEI. The CDR3 has 16 residues. The ends lost 2 bases at V and 4 bases at J; junction bases unmatched: 5. The CDR3 loop reads CASSELGLAPYNEQFF. CDR3 DNA sequence: TGTGCCAGCAGTGAACTGGGACTAGCGCCTTACAATGAGCAGTTCTTC.

CDR3: CSGVTGGSEAFF. The CDR3 coding sequence is TGCAGCGGAGTAACAGGGGGTTCTGAAGCTTTCTTT. The chain combines TRBV29-1 with TRBJ1-1; 8 nucleotides align to TRBD1. The CDR3 runs 12 residues. Unmatched junction bases numbered 7, after V lost 7 bases and J lost 6 bases. CDR1 and CDR2 from the germline V gene are SQVTM and ANQGSEA.

The chain is built from TRBV20-1 and TRBJ2-1; TRBD2 matches at 8 bases. CDR1 is DFQATT, CDR2 SNEGSKA, per germline (reference sequence). The J segment lost 0 bases and the V segment lost 7 bases, leaving 8 bases of the junction unmatched. The CDR3 covers 15 residues. This chain's CDR3 is CSVLAGGSSYNEQFF. The CDR3 nucleotides are TGCAGTGTTCTAGCGGGTGGAAGCTCCTACAATGAGCAGTTCTTC.

This chain connects TRBV9 to TRBJ2-1, with 7 bases that match TRBD1. With 0 bases clipped from V and 7 bases from J, the junction kept 10 bases outside the gene matches. The CDR3 is 16 residues long. The germline V gene has CDR1 SGDLS and CDR2 YYNGEE. This CDR3 reads CASSVAGQVLGNEQFF. The CDR3 DNA reads TGTGCCAGCAGCGTAGCTGGACAGGTGCTGGGAAATGAGCAGTTCTTC. The whole variable domain, filled in from reference TRBV9 and TRBJ2-1, reads DSGVTQTPKHLITATGQRVTLRCSPRSGDLSVYWYQQSLDQGLQFLIQYYNGEERAKGNILERFSAQQFPDLHSELNLSSLELGDSALYFCASSVAGQVLGNEQFFGPGTRLTVL.

The V gene is TRBV30, the J gene TRBJ1-5; 10 nucleotides match TRBD1. CDR1 and CDR2 from the germline V gene are GTSNPN and SVGIG (reference sequence). The CDR3 has 16 amino acids. J was trimmed by 7 bases and V by 1 base; bases with no gene match: 10. CDR3 DNA: TGTGCCTGGAGTGGCCCAGGGGGACAGGGGTCACAGCCCCAGCATTTT. Its translation is CAWSGPGGQGSQPQHF.

CDR3 protein: CSVGTVIGYTF. CDR3 bases: TGCAGTGTTGGGACAGTTATTGGCTACACCTTC. The chain recombines TRBV20-1 with TRBJ1-2, with 7 bases lining up with TRBD1. Germline-derived CDR1 and CDR2 are DFQATT and SNEGSKA (reference sequence). The CDR3 is 11 residues long. Unmatched junction bases numbered 6, after V lost 7 bases and J lost 7 bases.

For the CDR3, the DNA is TGTGCCATCAGCAGCGGGGGGCGAGAGACCCAGTACTTC. This gives the protein CAISSGGRETQYF. The V call is TRBV10-3, the J call TRBJ2-5; 9 bases are a match to TRBD2. The V gene's germline CDR1 is ENHRY and CDR2 SYGVKD. V was pared by 6 bases and J by 4 bases, with 3 bases of the junction left unmatched. This CDR3 comprises 13 residues.

The chain couples TRBV7-9 to TRBJ1-6; 10 bases match TRBD1. Germline values: CDR1 SEHNR, CDR2 FQNEAQ (reference sequence). The CDR3 runs to 15 residues. The ends lost 5 bases at V and 5 bases at J; junction bases unmatched: 3. The CDR3 region has the DNA TGTGCCAGCAGCACAGGACAGGGGGATAATTCACCCCTCCACTTT. Protein: CASSTGQGDNSPLHF.

This chain connects TRBV7-9 to TRBJ2-5; tentatively, D is TRBD2 (5 bases). V was cut by 5 bases and J by 4 bases, with 14 bases left in between. Germline V gene data show CDR1 as SEHNR and CDR2 as FQNEAQ (reference sequence). This CDR3 comprises 14 residues. In DNA form, the CDR3 reads TGTGCCAGCAGCCAAGTGAGGGCAGGAGAGACCCAGTACTTC. This codes for CASSQVRAGETQYF.

V usage is TRBV5-1 and J usage is TRBJ2-5; 9 positions match TRBD2. The V segment lost 0 bases and the J segment 5 bases; nucleotides outside the gene matches: 14. The CDR3 length is 18 residues. Germline V CDR1 and CDR2: SGHRS, YFSETQ. CDR3 loop: CASSLEGRGGAPWETQYF. The DNA of the CDR3 is TGCGCCAGCAGCTTGGAAGGGCGCGGGGGGGCCCCGTGGGAGACCCAGTACTTC.